Listed here are 12 T cell receptor beta chains from one sample, sequenced in a study of blood T cells in healthy people across ages. It was with a sample-barcoded 5' primer and a J-beta primer mix that a second PCR of roughly 7 to 12 cycles was run. TCRdb used MiXCR to reprocess the 5' RACE reads, holding one entry per CDR3 protein. The sample has about 500,000 distinct CDR3 sequences, less than 25% seen once; the top ten hold around 10%. These same records also appear under a second study, on T cells of mothers and their children.

Material: blood. The receptors stem from a boy between 10 and 17 years old in good health.

The V and J genes are TRBV29-1 and TRBJ2-7, with TRBD2 matching 10 bases. Germline V gives CDR1 SQVTM, CDR2 ANQGSEA. The CDR3 has 13 residues. The ends lost 4 bases at V and 3 bases at J; junction bases unmatched: 3. DNA for the CDR3: TGCAGCGTTGTGCTAGCGGGGGACTACGAGCAGTACTTC. As protein: CSVVLAGDYEQYF.

There are a few counts of this clonotype. The V and J genes are TRBV9 and TRBJ2-3; 12 bases are shared with TRBD2. V was pared by 4 bases and J by 6 bases, with 9 bases of the junction left unmatched. From germline, CDR1 is SGDLS and CDR2 YYNGEE. The CDR3 loop spans 16 amino acids. CDR3 sequence reads: CASSPERTSGVDTQYF. CDR3 sequence (DNA): TGTGCCAGCAGCCCCGAGCGGACTAGCGGGGTGGATACGCAGTATTTT.

The chain recombines TRBV2 with TRBJ1-5; 8 nucleotides agree with TRBD1. Germline V CDR1 and CDR2: SNHLY, FYNNEI. Trimming removed 2 bases from V and 0 bases from J; junction bases left unmatched: 9. This CDR3 has 18 residues. CDR3 loop: CASSERSGGWDSNQPQHF. The DNA of the CDR3 is TGTGCCAGCAGTGAAAGGTCAGGGGGCTGGGATAGCAATCAGCCCCAGCATTTT. Drawing the rest from reference TRBV2 and TRBJ1-5, the complete variable domain is EPEVTQTPSHQVTQMGQEVILRCVPISNHLYFYWYRQILGQKVEFLVSFYNNEISEKSEIFDDQFSVERPDGSNFTLKIRSTKLEDSAMYFCASSERSGGWDSNQPQHFGDGTRLSIL.

A few counts support this clonotype. The rearrangement uses TRBV3-1 and TRBJ1-6; the D is unclear. The germline V gene has CDR1 LGHDT and CDR2 YNNKEL (reference sequence). There are 15 residues in the CDR3. Trimming cost V 0 bases and J 8 bases, with 11 bases left between them. CDR3: CASSQEATPDSPLHF. CDR3 DNA sequence: TGTGCCAGCAGCCAAGAGGCGACGCCAGATTCACCCCTCCACTTT.

There are a few counts of this clonotype. The chain links TRBV9 to TRBJ2-4; 12 positions agree with TRBD1. Germline-derived CDR1 and CDR2 are SGDLS and YYNGEE. CDR3 length equals 18 residues. The V segment lost 0 bases and the J segment 5 bases; nucleotides outside the gene matches: 9. CDR3 sequence: CASSVGLGTGGRENIQYF. DNA for the CDR3: TGTGCCAGCAGCGTAGGTTTGGGGACAGGGGGCCGAGAAAACATTCAGTACTTC.

Comments on this clonotype: A junction end diverges from the germline sequence, so it may reflect a read error. V gene TRBV4-1 combines with J gene TRBJ2-5; a weak D match, TRBD2 (5 bases). CDR3 length equals 13 residues. In germline, CDR1 is MGHRA, CDR2 YSYEKL. The CDR3 region is CASSQGAWETQHF. The CDR3 DNA sequence: TGCGCCAGCAGCCAAGGGGCGTGGGAGACCCAGCACTTC.

The rearrangement uses TRBV20-1 and TRBJ2-7, with TRBD2 matching 9 bases. Germline CDR1 reads DFQATT; CDR2 reads SNEGSKA (reference sequence). The ends lost 0 bases at V and 7 bases at J; junction bases unmatched: 10. CDR3 length equals 15 residues. The chain's CDR3 is CSARDRLAGSLEQYF. The CDR3 region has the DNA TGCAGTGCTAGAGATCGGCTAGCGGGATCCCTGGAGCAGTACTTC.

This clonotype was detected a few times. V usage is TRBV9 and J usage is TRBJ2-4; a weak D match, TRBD1 (7 bases). This CDR3 region has 16 residues. Per the germline V gene, CDR1 is SGDLS and CDR2 is YYNGEE. V gave up 4 bases and J gave up 8 bases, with 22 bases separating them. CDR3 loop: CASSLNRGGPVDIQYF. The CDR3, as DNA: TGTGCCAGCAGCCTTAACAGGGGAGGTCCTGTTGACATTCAGTACTTC.

This clonotype was observed a few times. This chain links TRBV7-9 with TRBJ2-5, with 7 bases that match TRBD2. The DNA end is a closer match to TRBJ2-7, so the J assignment may be wrong. Germline V gene sequence: CDR1 SEHNR, CDR2 FQNEAQ (reference sequence). The CDR3 runs 15 residues. In nucleotides, the CDR3 is TGTGCCAGCGTCTCAATGGCGGGGGTCACCTACGAGCAGTACTTC. This translates into CASVSMAGVTYEQYF.

This clonotype was seen more than once but under ten times. V is TRBV4-1 and J is TRBJ2-1; D is perhaps TRBD2 (6 bases). The CDR3 consists of 15 residues. From germline, CDR1 is MGHRA and CDR2 YSYEKL. V was trimmed by 4 bases and J by 0 bases, leaving 10 bases between them. CDR3 coding DNA: TGCGCCAGCAGCCGGCGGGGAAGCTCCTACAATGAGCAGTTCTTC. Translation: CASSRRGSSYNEQFF.

There are a few counts of this clonotype. The gene calls are TRBV7-8 and TRBJ2-5; D possibly corresponds to TRBD1 (6 bases). The DNA matches TRBJ2-7 better at its end, which makes the J call doubtful. CDR1 is SGHVS, CDR2 FQNEAQ, per germline. This CDR3 is 14 amino acids long. The CDR3 nucleotides read TGTGCCAGCAGCTCTAGTCAGGGGCACCACGAGCAGTACTTC. Translated, it gives CASSSSQGHHEQYF.

The sample holds a few counts of this clonotype. The chain carries TRBV6-4 and TRBJ2-3; 8 bases fit TRBD2. There are 15 residues in the CDR3. CDR1 MRHNA and CDR2 SNTAGT come from the germline V gene. The junction had 5 bases not matched to a gene; V was cut back by 3 bases and J by 3 bases. The CDR3 here is CASSEETGGTDTQYF. The CDR3 DNA sequence: TGTGCCAGCAGTGAGGAAACGGGAGGGACAGATACGCAGTATTTT.